This TCR beta chain was recovered during a study of CD8 T cells in ankylosing spondylitis. The germline V and J ends were trimmed by 0 bases and 3 bases, with 12 bases remaining between them. The CDR3 has 16 residues. CDR1 is LGHDT, CDR2 YNNKEL, per germline (reference sequence). The study's findings and limits: Reportedly, disease-linked clones are significantly enriched in ankylosing spondylitis patients' matched synovial fluid. Some motif variants had been reported before (in reactive arthritis synovial fluid and blood). About 8 highly homologous variants made up a TCR beta motif that seemed to typify ankylosing spondylitis blood.

This clonotype was counted only a few times. Its antigen is undetermined. Using quantitative 5'-RACE with molecular barcodes, the authors made TCR beta libraries. In TCRdb, the 5' RACE reads were re-called with MiXCR into one record per CDR3 protein. This table has approximately 550,000 distinct CDR3 sequences, roughly 13% appearing once. Source material: blood, either unsorted or a sorted T cell fraction (not recorded which). The chain has TRBV3-1 and TRBJ1-5; tentative D call: TRBD1 (6 bases). This receptor was taken from a male donor with ankylosing spondylitis. The CDR3 bases are TGTGCCAGCAGCCAAGATCCGGACAGAGACAATCAGCCCCAGCATTTT. It encodes CASSQDPDRDNQPQHF.